The present entry profiles one T cell receptor beta chain with its context. The antigen this receptor binds is unknown. Qualities for individual bases were not recorded, and no much larger clone is one base off. The trim is 2 bases for V and 8 bases for J, with a gap of 18 bases between the germline ends. From the germline V gene, CDR1 is LGHNA and CDR2 is YSLEER. From cysteine to phenylalanine, the CDR3 is 15 amino acids long. Here the CDR3 DNA is all that survives: 45 bases in frame from base 1. This sample is drawn from a study of T cell changes during pregnancy in multiple sclerosis (dated by TCRdb to the late 2010s). Regarding the research as a whole: Changes in the T cell repertoire over the course of pregnancy were examined in this study in women with multiple sclerosis.

Libraries were made using the immunoSEQ multiplex PCR assay. TCRdb carries this immuneACCESS record with in-frame sequences only. Its versions omit some clonotypes, under half of them owing to an unresolved V gene in the studies checked, with the rest unexplained. This sample holds about 30,000 clones; under 95% were observed only once. The leading ten clones occupy approximately 0.43% of the sample. Here the chain combines TRBV4-3 and TRBJ1-2; a confident D gene designation cannot be given. The starting material was CD4+ T cells from peripheral blood mononuclear cells, obtained in the second trimester of pregnancy. This TCR came from a female donor in good health, enrolled as a control in a pregnancy study. The CDR3 corresponds to CASSQKKGDPGGYTF. The nucleotides are TGCGCCAGCAGCCAAAAGAAGGGAGATCCGGGAGGCTACACCTTC.